The 22 T cell receptor beta chains below come from one sample, sequenced in a study of T cell responses to AZD1222 COVID-19 vaccine. Only in-frame clones appear in the TCRdb table, and some are missing; sequencing was by immunoSEQ multiplex PCR. The data show about 120,000 clones, about 92% seen once. The starting material was peripheral blood, obtained 28 days after the second AZD1222 dose. These receptors all stem from an adult who received the AZD1222 COVID-19 vaccine.

The gene calls are TRBV9 and TRBJ2-7; no clear D gene. This CDR3 has 12 residues. The germline V gene encodes CDR1 SGDLS and CDR2 YYNGEE. V lost 0 bases and J lost 6, with 7 bases in between. The CDR3 sequence: CASSVEGSEQYF. Here the CDR3 DNA reads TGTGCCAGCAGCGTAGAGGGATCCGAGCAGTACTTC.

The rearrangement links TRBV5-1 to TRBJ2-1, with unresolved D. The germline gives CDR1 SGHRS, CDR2 YFSETQ. The CDR3 sequence is 13 residues long. V was pared by 1 base and J by 12 bases, with 14 bases between. The CDR3: CASSLQSLLGQFF. CDR3 sequence (DNA): TGCGCCAGCAGCTTGCAATCCCTGCTCGGGCAGTTCTTC.

This chain connects TRBV10-3 to TRBJ1-1; D remains unclear. V was cut by 2 bases and J by 0 bases, with 7 bases left in between. This CDR3 region has 14 residues. Per the germline V gene, CDR1 is ENHRY and CDR2 is SYGVKD. This CDR3 is CAISEGVVNTEAFF. In DNA, the CDR3 is TGTGCCATCAGTGAGGGAGTAGTGAACACTGAAGCTTTCTTT.

This clone showed up just once. The chain combines TRBV6-1 with TRBJ1-2; 7 positions match TRBD1. From germline, CDR1 is MNHNS and CDR2 SASEGT. J gave up 4 bases and V 3 bases, and 8 bases lay outside the gene matches. The CDR3 runs to 15 residues. In nucleotides, the CDR3 is TGTGCCAGCAGTGAGTACAGGGGAATGTCCTATGGCTACACCTTC. Protein product: CASSEYRGMSYGYTF.

The chain carries TRBV5-1 and TRBJ2-3; TRBD2 matches at 7 bases. The CDR3 length is 14 residues. V was pared by 5 bases and J by 0 bases, with 3 bases of the junction left unmatched. The V gene's germline CDR1 is SGHRS and CDR2 YFSETQ. CDR3 coding DNA: TGCGCCAGCAGGGATAGCGGGAGCACAGATACGCAGTATTTT. Translating gives CASRDSGSTDTQYF.

The gene calls are TRBV7-2 and TRBJ1-2; 7 nucleotides line up with TRBD1. CDR3 size: 13 residues. V lost 5 bases, J lost 8 bases, and 8 bases stayed unmatched. From germline, CDR1 is SGHTA and CDR2 FQGNSA. The CDR3 DNA follows: TGTGCCAGCAGCACCAACAGGGGTATGGGCTACACCTTC. This encodes CASSTNRGMGYTF.

This clone was counted a single time. The V gene is TRBV6-1, the J gene TRBJ2-3, with 8 bases identical to TRBD2. The CDR3 covers 16 residues. CDR1 and CDR2 (germline): MNHNS, SASEGT. V shed 2 bases, J shed 2 bases, and the junction held 6 bases outside the gene matches. DNA for the CDR3: TGTGCCAGCAGTGAACTAGGCGGGGGGACCACAGATACGCAGTATTTT. Protein product: CASSELGGGTTDTQYF.

V gene TRBV5-1 combines with J gene TRBJ1-3; D remains ambiguous. The CDR3 covers 15 residues. Germline-derived CDR1 and CDR2 are SGHRS and YFSETQ. V lost 4 bases and J 0 bases, leaving 11 bases between the germline ends. For the CDR3, the DNA is TGCGCCAGCAGCGACGCTTCGAGCTCTGGAAACACCATATATTTT. As protein: CASSDASSSGNTIYF.

V is TRBV4-3 and J is TRBJ1-6; possibly TRBD1 for D (5 bases). The CDR3 is 15 amino acids. V gave up 4 bases and J gave up 9 bases, with 16 bases separating them. Germline CDR1 and CDR2: LGHNA and YSLEER. The DNA for the CDR3 is TGCGCCAGCAGCCCTACCCTCAGGGATGGTTCACCCCTCCACTTT. Amino acid sequence: CASSPTLRDGSPLHF.

The chain couples TRBV30 to TRBJ2-7, with D possibly matching TRBD2 (6 bases). CDR3 length: 15 residues. Trimming took off 0 bases at V and 6 bases at J, with 18 bases between the two ends. CDR1 and CDR2 from the germline V gene are GTSNPN and SVGIG (reference sequence). The CDR3 is CAWSVHVAVKGEQYF. DNA for the CDR3: TGTGCCTGGAGTGTACACGTAGCGGTCAAGGGCGAGCAGTACTTC.

The chain links TRBV27 to TRBJ1-5; no firm D call. CDR1 and CDR2 from the germline V gene are MNHEY and SMNVEV (reference sequence). Trimming removed 4 bases at V and 0 bases at J, with 4 bases between. CDR3 length equals 13 residues. Written as DNA, the CDR3 is TGTGCCAGCAGTTGGGGTAGCAATCAGCCCCAGCATTTT. Amino acid sequence: CASSWGSNQPQHF.

The CDR3 sequence is CASSHEIATAYGYTF. The CDR3 DNA sequence: TGTGCCAGCAGCCATGAGATTGCCACGGCCTATGGCTACACCTTC. The chain carries TRBV6-6 and TRBJ1-2; no definite D call. Looked up from germline, CDR1 is MNHNY and CDR2 is SVGAGI (reference sequence). Trimming removed 6 bases at V and 4 bases at J, with 18 bases between. The CDR3 totals 15 residues.

The chain employs TRBV20-1 and TRBJ1-1; no firm D call. Germline assignment: CDR1 DFQATT and CDR2 SNEGSKA (reference sequence). This CDR3 is built from 11 residues. V lost 6 bases, J lost 4 bases, and 9 bases lay in between. In DNA form, the CDR3 reads TGCAGTGCAAACAGAATCACTGAAGCTTTCTTT. Protein product: CSANRITEAFF.

The J gene is TRBJ1-3, the V gene TRBV11-2; the match to TRBD1 covers 8 bases. The CDR3 loop spans 17 amino acids. With V trimmed by 1 base and J by 2 bases, 7 bases remained unmatched. CDR1 and CDR2 from the germline V gene are SGHAT and FQNNGV. This CDR3 reads CASSLGTGIITGNTIYF. The DNA for the CDR3 is TGTGCCAGCAGCTTAGGGACAGGGATAATCACTGGAAACACCATATATTTT.

The V gene is TRBV5-1, the J gene TRBJ1-2, with 8 bases that match TRBD1. The trim removed 0 bases at V and 7 bases at J, leaving 8 bases unmatched. The CDR3 is 15 residues long. Germline V lookup: CDR1 SGHRS, CDR2 YFSETQ. The CDR3 DNA is TGCGCCAGCAGCTTGGAAGGGCAGGGGGCAGGTGGCTACACCTTC. Its translation is CASSLEGQGAGGYTF.

The chain employs TRBV6-2 or TRBV6-3 and TRBJ2-7, with TRBD2 identical over 11 bases. This CDR3 spans 14 amino acids. The J segment lost 5 bases and the V segment lost 6 bases, leaving 6 bases of the junction unmatched. Per the germline V gene, CDR1 is MNHEY and CDR2 is SVGEGT. The DNA of the CDR3 is TGTGCCAGCAGCCCTAGCGGGAGGTTTCACGAGCAGTACTTC. Protein sequence: CASSPSGRFHEQYF.

The J gene is TRBJ1-5, the V gene TRBV5-1, with unresolved D. The CDR3 covers 15 residues. V dropped 0 bases and J dropped 1 base, with 8 bases sitting between them. Germline V gene data show CDR1 as SGHRS and CDR2 as YFSETQ. The CDR3 bases are TGCGCCAGCAGCTTGGACAGCTCAAGCAATCAGCCCCAGCATTTT. Translating gives CASSLDSSSNQPQHF.

The J gene is TRBJ1-2, the V gene TRBV7-9; D remains ambiguous. The germline V gene encodes CDR1 SEHNR and CDR2 FQNEAQ (reference sequence). The CDR3 covers 14 residues. Between the trimmed V and J ends, which lost 5 bases and 4 bases, there was a span of 14 bases. CDR3 sequence (DNA): TGTGCCAGCAGCCCTTTGTCAAGTGCCTATGGCTACACCTTC. Amino acid sequence: CASSPLSSAYGYTF.

This clone turned up a few times. At one boundary the junction diverges from the germline segment, which might be a read error. This chain links TRBV30 with TRBJ1-1; no clear D. The germline CDR1 and CDR2 sequences are GTSNPN and SVGIG (reference sequence). The CDR3 totals 8 residues. CDR3 in DNA: TGTGCCTGGAGAAATAGGAGATTT. It codes for CAWRNRRF.

The table lists this clone with a count of one. The chain joins TRBV5-1 to TRBJ1-5; maybe TRBD1 (6 bases). Per the germline V gene, CDR1 is SGHRS and CDR2 is YFSETQ. The V end was cut by 0 bases, the J end by 3 bases, with 10 bases between. The CDR3 covers 15 residues. The CDR3 loop is CASSLAGQPNQPQHF. In nucleotides, the CDR3 is TGCGCCAGCAGCTTGGCCGGACAGCCCAATCAGCCCCAGCATTTT.

V is TRBV18 and J is TRBJ1-1; no clear D gene. Germline loops: CDR1 KGHSH, CDR2 LQKENI. The CDR3 runs 12 residues. V was pared by 4 bases and J by 7 bases, with 10 bases between. This CDR3 is CASSRGKGEAFF. CDR3 sequence (DNA): TGTGCCAGCTCACGCGGGAAGGGTGAAGCTTTCTTT.

The chain employs TRBV10-3 and TRBJ2-1; no clear D. Between the trimmed V and J ends, which lost 0 bases and 2 bases, there was a span of 8 bases. Germline V lookup: CDR1 ENHRY, CDR2 SYGVKD. CDR3 length: 15 amino acids. The CDR3 sequence: CAISESVDTYNEQFF. CDR3 coding DNA: TGTGCCATCAGTGAGTCCGTGGATACCTACAATGAGCAGTTCTTC.